The entry below gives a single T cell receptor (beta chain) sequence along with its context. The V end lost 2 bases, the J end lost 11 bases, and 19 bases lay between the germline ends. The CDR3 is 14 residues long. Germline CDR1 and CDR2: DFQATT and SNEGSKA (reference sequence). The sample originates from a study of CDR3 diversity in severe acne. One entry per CDR3 protein results from TCRdb running MiXCR on the PCR reads. Of under 95,000 distinct CDR3 sequences listed, 45% to 50% are singletons. Sequenced input: blood. The TCR was taken from a male donor in good health, serving as a control. The chain carries TRBV20-1 and TRBJ1-5; possible D gene TRBD1, 6 bases. CDR3 nucleotides: TGCAGTGCTAGACTAGCGGGGGGGCAAGAGACCCAGCATTTT. Translated, it gives CSARLAGGQETQHF.